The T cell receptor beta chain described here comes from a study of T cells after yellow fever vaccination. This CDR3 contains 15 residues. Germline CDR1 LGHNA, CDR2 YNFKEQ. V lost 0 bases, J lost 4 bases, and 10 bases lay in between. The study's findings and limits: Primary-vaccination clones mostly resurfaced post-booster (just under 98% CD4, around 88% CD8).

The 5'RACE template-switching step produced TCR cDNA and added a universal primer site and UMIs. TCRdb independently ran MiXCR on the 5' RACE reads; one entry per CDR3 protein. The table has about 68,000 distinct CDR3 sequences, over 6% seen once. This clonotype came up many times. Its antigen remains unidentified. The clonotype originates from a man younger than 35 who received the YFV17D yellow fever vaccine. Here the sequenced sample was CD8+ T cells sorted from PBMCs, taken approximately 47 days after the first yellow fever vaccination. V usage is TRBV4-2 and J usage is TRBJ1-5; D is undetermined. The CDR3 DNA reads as TGTGCCAGCAGCCAAGAAGATCCCGGTAATCAGCCCCAGCATTTT. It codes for CASSQEDPGNQPQHF.